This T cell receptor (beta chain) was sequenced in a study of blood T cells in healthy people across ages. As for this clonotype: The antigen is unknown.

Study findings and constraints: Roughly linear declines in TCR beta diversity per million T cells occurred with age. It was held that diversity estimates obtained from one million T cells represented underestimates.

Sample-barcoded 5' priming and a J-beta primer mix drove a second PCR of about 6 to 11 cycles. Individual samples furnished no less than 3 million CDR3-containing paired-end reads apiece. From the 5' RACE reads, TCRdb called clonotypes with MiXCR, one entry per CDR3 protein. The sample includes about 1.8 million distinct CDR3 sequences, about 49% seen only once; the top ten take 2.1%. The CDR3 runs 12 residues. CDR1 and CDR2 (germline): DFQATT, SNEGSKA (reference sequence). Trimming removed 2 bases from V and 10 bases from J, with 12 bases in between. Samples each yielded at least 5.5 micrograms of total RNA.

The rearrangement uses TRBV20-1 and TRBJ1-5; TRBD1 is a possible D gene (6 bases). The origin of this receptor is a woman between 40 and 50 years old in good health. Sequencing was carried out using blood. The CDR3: CSARIQGRPQHF. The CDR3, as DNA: TGCAGTGCTAGAATACAGGGAAGACCCCAGCATTTT.